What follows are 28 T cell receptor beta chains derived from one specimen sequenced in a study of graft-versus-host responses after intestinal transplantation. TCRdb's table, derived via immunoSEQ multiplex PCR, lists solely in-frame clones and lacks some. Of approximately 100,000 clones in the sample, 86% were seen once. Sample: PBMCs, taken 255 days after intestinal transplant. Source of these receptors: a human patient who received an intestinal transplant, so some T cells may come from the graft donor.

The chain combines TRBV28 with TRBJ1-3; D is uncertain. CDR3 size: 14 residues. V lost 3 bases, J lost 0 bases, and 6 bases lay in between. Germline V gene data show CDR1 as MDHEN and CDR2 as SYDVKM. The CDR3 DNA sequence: TGTGCCAGCAGTTTTGTAGGCTCTGGAAACACCATATATTTT. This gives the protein CASSFVGSGNTIYF. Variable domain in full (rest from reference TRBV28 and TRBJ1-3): DVKVTQSSRYLVKRTGEKVFLECVQDMDHENMFWYRQDPGLGLRLIYFSYDVKMKEKGDIPEGYSVSREKKERFSLILESASTNQTSMYLCASSFVGSGNTIYFGEGSWLTVV.

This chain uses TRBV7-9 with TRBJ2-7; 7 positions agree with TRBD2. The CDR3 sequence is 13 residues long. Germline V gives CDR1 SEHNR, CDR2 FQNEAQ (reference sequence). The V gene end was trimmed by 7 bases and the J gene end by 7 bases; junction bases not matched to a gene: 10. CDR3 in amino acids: CASNLGGRREQYF. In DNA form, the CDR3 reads TGTGCCAGCAACCTGGGGGGGAGAAGGGAGCAGTACTTC.

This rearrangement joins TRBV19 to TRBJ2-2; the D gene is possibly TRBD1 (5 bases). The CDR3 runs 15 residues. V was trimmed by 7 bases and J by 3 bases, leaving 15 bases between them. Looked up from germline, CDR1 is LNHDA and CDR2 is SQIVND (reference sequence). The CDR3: CASIPPDRDTGELFF. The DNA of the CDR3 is TGTGCCAGTATACCACCAGACAGAGACACCGGGGAGCTGTTTTTT.

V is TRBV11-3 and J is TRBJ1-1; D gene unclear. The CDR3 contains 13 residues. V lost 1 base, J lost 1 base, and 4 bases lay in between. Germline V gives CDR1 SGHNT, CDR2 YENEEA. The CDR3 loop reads CASSLGPNTEAFF. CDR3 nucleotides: TGTGCCAGCAGCTTAGGCCCGAACACTGAAGCTTTCTTT.

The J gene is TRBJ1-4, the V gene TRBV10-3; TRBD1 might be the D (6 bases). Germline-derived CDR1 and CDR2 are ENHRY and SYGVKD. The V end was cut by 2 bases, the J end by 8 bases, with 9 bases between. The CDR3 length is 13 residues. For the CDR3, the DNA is TGTGCCATCAGTGAGCCCGACAGGGAAAAACTGTTTTTT. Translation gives CAISEPDREKLFF.

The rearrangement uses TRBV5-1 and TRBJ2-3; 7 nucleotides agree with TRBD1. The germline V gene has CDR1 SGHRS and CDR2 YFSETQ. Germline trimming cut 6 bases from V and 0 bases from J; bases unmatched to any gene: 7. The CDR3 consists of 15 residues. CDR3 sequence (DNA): TGCGCCAGCATGCCGAGGGGACAGAGCACAGATACGCAGTATTTT. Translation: CASMPRGQSTDTQYF.

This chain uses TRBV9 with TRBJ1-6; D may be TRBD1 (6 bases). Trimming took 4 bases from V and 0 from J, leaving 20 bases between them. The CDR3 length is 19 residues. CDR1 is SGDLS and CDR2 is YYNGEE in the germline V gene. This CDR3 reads CASSSQGTGRSSYNSPLHF. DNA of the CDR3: TGTGCCAGCAGCTCACAGGGAACTGGACGAAGCTCCTATAATTCACCCCTCCACTTT. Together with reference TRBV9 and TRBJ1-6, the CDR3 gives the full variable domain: DSGVTQTPKHLITATGQRVTLRCSPRSGDLSVYWYQQSLDQGLQFLIQYYNGEERAKGNILERFSAQQFPDLHSELNLSSLELGDSALYFCASSSQGTGRSSYNSPLHFGNGTRLTVT.

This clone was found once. CDR3 in amino acids: CASSLGGGWGETQYF. CDR3 nucleotide sequence: TGCGCCAGCAGCTTGGGCGGGGGATGGGGTGAGACCCAGTACTTC. This sequence joins TRBV5-1 and TRBJ2-5; 7 bases line up with TRBD2. From germline, CDR1 is SGHRS and CDR2 YFSETQ. The CDR3 runs 15 residues. Trimming removed 0 bases from V and 5 bases from J; junction bases left unmatched: 7.

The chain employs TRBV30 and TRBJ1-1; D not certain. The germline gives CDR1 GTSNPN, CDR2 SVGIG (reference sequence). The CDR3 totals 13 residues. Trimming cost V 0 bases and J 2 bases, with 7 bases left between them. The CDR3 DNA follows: TGTGCCTGGAGTGTCCAACCAAACACTGAAGCTTTCTTT. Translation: CAWSVQPNTEAFF.

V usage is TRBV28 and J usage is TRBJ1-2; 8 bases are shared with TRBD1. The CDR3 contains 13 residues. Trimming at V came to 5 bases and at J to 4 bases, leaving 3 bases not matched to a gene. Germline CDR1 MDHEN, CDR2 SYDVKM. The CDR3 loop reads CASSEDRVYGYTF. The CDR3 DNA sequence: TGTGCCAGCAGTGAGGACAGGGTCTATGGCTACACCTTC.

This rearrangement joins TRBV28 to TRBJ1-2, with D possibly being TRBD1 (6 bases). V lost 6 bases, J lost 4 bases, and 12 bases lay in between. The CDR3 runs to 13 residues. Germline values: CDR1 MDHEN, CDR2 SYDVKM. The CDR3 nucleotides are TGTGCCAGCAGCGGGGGCCCCTTCTATGGCTACACCTTC. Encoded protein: CASSGGPFYGYTF.

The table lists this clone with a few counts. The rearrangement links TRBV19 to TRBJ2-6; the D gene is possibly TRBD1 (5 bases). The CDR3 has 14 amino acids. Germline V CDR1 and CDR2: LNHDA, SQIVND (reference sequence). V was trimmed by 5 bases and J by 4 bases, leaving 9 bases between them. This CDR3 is CASSPGKGANVLTF. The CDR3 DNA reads TGTGCCAGTAGTCCAGGGAAAGGGGCCAACGTCCTGACTTTC.

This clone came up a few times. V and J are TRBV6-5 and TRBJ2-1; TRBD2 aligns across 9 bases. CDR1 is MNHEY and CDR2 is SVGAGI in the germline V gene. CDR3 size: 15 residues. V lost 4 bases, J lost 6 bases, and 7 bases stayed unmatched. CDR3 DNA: TGTGCCAGCAGTTCCTTTAGCGGGGGCGGCAATGAGCAGTTCTTC. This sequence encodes CASSSFSGGGNEQFF.

CDR3 DNA sequence: TGTGCCAGCAGTCCTAGACAGGGTTTGACCTACGAGCAGTACTTC. The encoded protein is CASSPRQGLTYEQYF. The chain has TRBV28 and TRBJ2-7, with 7 nucleotides matching TRBD1. V lost 5 bases, J lost 2 bases, and 9 bases stayed unmatched. CDR1 and CDR2 from the germline V gene are MDHEN and SYDVKM. The CDR3 is 15 residues long.

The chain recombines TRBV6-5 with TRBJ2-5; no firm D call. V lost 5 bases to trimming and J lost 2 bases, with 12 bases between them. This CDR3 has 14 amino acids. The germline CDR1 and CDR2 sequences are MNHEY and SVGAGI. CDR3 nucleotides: TGTGCCAGCAGTCGTCGTTACGGACAAGAGACCCAGTACTTC. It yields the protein CASSRRYGQETQYF.

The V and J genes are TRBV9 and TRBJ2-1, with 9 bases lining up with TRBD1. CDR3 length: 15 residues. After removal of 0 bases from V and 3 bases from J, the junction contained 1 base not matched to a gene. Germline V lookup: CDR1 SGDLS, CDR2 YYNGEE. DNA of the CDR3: TGTGCCAGCAGCGTAGGACAGGGGGGCTACAATGAGCAGTTCTTC. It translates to CASSVGQGGYNEQFF.

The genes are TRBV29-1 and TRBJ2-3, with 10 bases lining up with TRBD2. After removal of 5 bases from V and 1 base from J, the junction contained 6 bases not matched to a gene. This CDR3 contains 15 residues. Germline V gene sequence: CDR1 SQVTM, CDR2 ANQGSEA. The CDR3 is CSVRTSGGGTDTQYF. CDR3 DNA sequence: TGCAGCGTTAGGACTAGCGGAGGGGGCACAGATACGCAGTATTTT.

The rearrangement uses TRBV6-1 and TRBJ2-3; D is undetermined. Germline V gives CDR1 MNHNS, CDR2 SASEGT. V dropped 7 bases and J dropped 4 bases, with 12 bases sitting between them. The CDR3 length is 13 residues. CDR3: CASTALVADTQYF. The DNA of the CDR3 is TGTGCCAGCACCGCCCTGGTTGCAGATACGCAGTATTTT.

The DNA for the CDR3 is TGTGCCAGCAGTTACTGGACAGGTTGGATTGGCTACACCTTC. Translation gives CASSYWTGWIGYTF. The chain is built from TRBV6-6 and TRBJ1-2, with TRBD1 identical over 7 bases. V dropped 1 base and J dropped 7; count of bases not matched to a gene: 6. Germline V gene data show CDR1 as MNHNY and CDR2 as SVGAGI (reference sequence). The CDR3 has 14 residues.

The CDR3 nucleotides are TGCGCCAGCAGTCTTGGACAGGGGACTTTTAATGAAAAACTGTTTTTT. Translation gives CASSLGQGTFNEKLFF. This chain uses TRBV5-1 with TRBJ1-4, with 9 bases matching TRBD1. The CDR3 runs 16 residues. Germline trimming cut 5 bases from V and 4 bases from J; bases unmatched to any gene: 9. The germline CDR1 and CDR2 sequences are SGHRS and YFSETQ.

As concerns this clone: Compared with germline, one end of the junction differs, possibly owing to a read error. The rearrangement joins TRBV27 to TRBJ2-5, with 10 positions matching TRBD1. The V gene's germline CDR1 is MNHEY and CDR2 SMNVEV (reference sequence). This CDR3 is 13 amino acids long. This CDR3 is CASSSNPGTGVNF. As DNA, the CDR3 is TGTGCCAGCAGTTCCAACCCCGGGACAGGGGTTAACTTC.

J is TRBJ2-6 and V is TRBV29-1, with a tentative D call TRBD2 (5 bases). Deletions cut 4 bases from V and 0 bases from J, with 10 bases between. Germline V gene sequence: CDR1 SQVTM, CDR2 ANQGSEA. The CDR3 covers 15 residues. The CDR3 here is CSVVDGNSGANVLTF. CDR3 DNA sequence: TGCAGCGTTGTTGACGGGAACTCTGGGGCCAACGTCCTGACTTTC. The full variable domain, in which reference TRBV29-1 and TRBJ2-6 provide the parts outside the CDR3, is SAVISQKPSRDICQRGTSLTIQCQVDSQVTMMFWYRQQPGQSLTLIATANQGSEATYESGFVIDKFPISRPNLTFSTLTVSNMSPEDSSIYLCSVVDGNSGANVLTFGAGSRLTVL.

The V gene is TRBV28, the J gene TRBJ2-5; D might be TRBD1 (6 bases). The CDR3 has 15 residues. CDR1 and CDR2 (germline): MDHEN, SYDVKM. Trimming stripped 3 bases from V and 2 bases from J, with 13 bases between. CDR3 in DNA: TGTGCCAGCAGTTTTTTACAGGGCGGACAAGAGACCCAGTACTTC. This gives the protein CASSFLQGGQETQYF.

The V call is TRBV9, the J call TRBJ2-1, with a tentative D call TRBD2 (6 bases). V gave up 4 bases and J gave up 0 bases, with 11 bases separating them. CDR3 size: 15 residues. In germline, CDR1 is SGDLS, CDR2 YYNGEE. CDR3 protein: CASSTGLSSYNEQFF. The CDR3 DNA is TGTGCCAGCAGCACGGGACTGTCCTCCTACAATGAGCAGTTCTTC.

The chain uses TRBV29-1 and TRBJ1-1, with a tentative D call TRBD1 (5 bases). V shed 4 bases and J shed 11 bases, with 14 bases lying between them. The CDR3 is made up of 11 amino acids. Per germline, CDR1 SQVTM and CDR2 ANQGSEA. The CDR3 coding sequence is TGCAGCGTTGTTCCGGGGGGGAGGGCTTTCTTT. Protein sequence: CSVVPGGRAFF.

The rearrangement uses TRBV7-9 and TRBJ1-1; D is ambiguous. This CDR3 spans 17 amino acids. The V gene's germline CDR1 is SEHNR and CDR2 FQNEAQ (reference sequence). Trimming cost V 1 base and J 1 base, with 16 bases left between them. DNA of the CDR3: TGTGCCAGCAGCTTAGGTCGTCTAGACCTATCGAACACTGAAGCTTTCTTT. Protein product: CASSLGRLDLSNTEAFF.

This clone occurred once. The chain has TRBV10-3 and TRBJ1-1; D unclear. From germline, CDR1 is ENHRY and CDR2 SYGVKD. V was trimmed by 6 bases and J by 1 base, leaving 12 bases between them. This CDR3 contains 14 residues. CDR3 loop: CAIRAEPQNTEAFF. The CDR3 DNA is TGTGCCATCAGGGCAGAGCCCCAGAACACTGAAGCTTTCTTT.

CDR3 sequence: CASSLRTGGKDEQFF. Written as DNA, the CDR3 is TGTGCCAGCAGCCTTAGGACAGGGGGCAAAGATGAGCAGTTCTTC. This chain uses TRBV9 with TRBJ2-1; 11 bases agree with TRBD1. Trimming removed 4 bases from V and 8 bases from J; junction bases left unmatched: 8. The CDR3 totals 15 residues. CDR1 and CDR2 from the germline V gene are SGDLS and YYNGEE.